A single sample is the source of the 23 T cell receptor beta chains below, sequenced in a study of shared T cell receptors in the human thymus. Assay: immunoSEQ multiplex PCR; the TCRdb copy retains only in-frame clones and omits some. The table has some 660,000 clones, roughly 86% seen once. The same sample was also studied in work on human thymus T cells.

The sample consisted of thymocytes. These receptors all stem from a boy younger than two with a congenital heart defect.

The V and J genes are TRBV27 and TRBJ2-2, with 10 bases identical to TRBD2. The CDR3 extends over 14 amino acids. Unmatched junction bases numbered 4, after V lost 5 bases and J lost 7 bases. Germline V gene data show CDR1 as MNHEY and CDR2 as SMNVEV (reference sequence). The DNA of the CDR3 is TGTGCCAGCAGTACCTGGACTAGCGGCGGGGAGCTGTTTTTT. This encodes CASSTWTSGGELFF.

A few counts support this clone. The chain links TRBV5-1 to TRBJ1-1; D may be TRBD1 (6 bases). Between the trimmed V and J ends, which lost 5 bases and 8 bases, there was a span of 16 bases. Germline assignment: CDR1 SGHRS and CDR2 YFSETQ. This CDR3 spans 13 amino acids. CDR3 protein: CASRLRQATEAFF. For the CDR3, the DNA is TGCGCCAGCAGATTGAGACAGGCAACCGAAGCTTTCTTT.

This clone was seen a single time. The chain recombines TRBV7-9 with TRBJ1-2; 8 positions match TRBD1. CDR3 length: 19 residues. After removal of 1 base from V and 5 bases from J, the junction contained 18 bases not matched to a gene. Germline CDR1 and CDR2: SEHNR and FQNEAQ (reference sequence). The CDR3 bases are TGTGCCAGCAGCTTAGTAGTACGACAGGGGAGGGGTATGAGATATGGCTACACCTTC. This codes for CASSLVVRQGRGMRYGYTF.

This clone showed up just once. The J gene is TRBJ2-7, the V gene TRBV5-1; the match to TRBD1 covers 9 bases. J lost 3 bases, V lost 7 bases, and 17 bases had no gene match. Germline V gene sequence: CDR1 SGHRS, CDR2 YFSETQ. The CDR3 contains 17 residues. CDR3 coding DNA: TGCGCCAGCGCGGGACAGGGAAGGACTACGGCCATCTACGAGCAGTACTTC. Translation gives CASAGQGRTTAIYEQYF.

V and J are TRBV5-1 and TRBJ2-1, with D tentatively TRBD2 (6 bases). The CDR3 has 15 residues. Germline CDR1 SGHRS, CDR2 YFSETQ. V was clipped by 5 bases and J by 10 bases, with 22 bases between them. The CDR3 here is CASRGDTHQAGEQFF. CDR3 nucleotide sequence: TGCGCCAGCAGGGGGGATACCCATCAGGCGGGGGAGCAGTTCTTC.

J is TRBJ1-2 and V is TRBV2; 7 bases line up with TRBD1. The CDR3 sequence is 13 residues long. J was trimmed by 4 bases and V by 8 bases; bases with no gene match: 7. CDR1 is SNHLY, CDR2 FYNNEI, per germline. CDR3 DNA: TGTGCCAGCGGGTGGACAGGTACCTATGGCTACACCTTC. Translating it yields CASGWTGTYGYTF.

The CDR3 bases are TGTGCCAGCAGACCGGCTGGACTAGCGGGAGGAACCTACAATGAGCAGTTCTTC. Its translation is CASRPAGLAGGTYNEQFF. The chain links TRBV28 to TRBJ2-1, with 14 positions matching TRBD2. Germline V lookup: CDR1 MDHEN, CDR2 SYDVKM. The CDR3 has 18 amino acids. The ends lost 6 bases at V and 2 bases at J; junction bases unmatched: 9.

The CDR3 region is CASSTSAPGTGYTDTQYF. Here the CDR3 DNA reads TGTGCCAGCAGCACCTCTGCTCCCGGGACAGGGTACACAGATACGCAGTATTTT. The rearrangement joins TRBV7-6 to TRBJ2-3, with 9 positions matching TRBD1. Trimming took 5 bases from V and 2 from J; bases not matched to a gene: 14. The CDR3 is 18 residues long. CDR1 and CDR2 (germline): SGHVS, FNYEAQ.

The rearrangement uses TRBV19 and TRBJ2-7; the D gene is possibly TRBD2 (6 bases). Per germline, CDR1 LNHDA and CDR2 SQIVND (reference sequence). The CDR3 spans 15 residues. The V end was cut by 1 base, the J end by 4 bases, with 14 bases between. CDR3 region: CASSIVAEGSYEQYF. The CDR3 nucleotides read TGTGCCAGTAGTATAGTTGCGGAGGGGAGTTACGAGCAGTACTTC.

This clone came up once. V gene TRBV5-4 combines with J gene TRBJ2-7; 10 nucleotides align to TRBD1. In germline, CDR1 is SGHNT, CDR2 YYREEE (reference sequence). V lost 4 bases to trimming and J lost 3 bases; unmatched junction nucleotides: 10. The CDR3 sequence is 16 residues long. The DNA of the CDR3 is TGTGCCAGCAGCAAAGGACCGGGACAGGGGAACTACGAGCAGTACTTC. Translated, it gives CASSKGPGQGNYEQYF.

The genes are TRBV18 and TRBJ2-7; D not resolved. Looked up from germline, CDR1 is KGHSH and CDR2 is LQKENI. V lost 3 bases, J lost 2 bases, and 11 bases lay in between. The CDR3 length is 14 residues. The CDR3 DNA sequence: TGTGCCAGCTCACCTCAACAGAGTACCTACGAGCAGTACTTC. It is translated as CASSPQQSTYEQYF.

The chain is built from TRBV30 and TRBJ2-3, with TRBD2 identical over 10 bases. The CDR3 is 15 residues long. Germline CDR1 is GTSNPN and CDR2 is SVGIG (reference sequence). With 4 bases clipped from V and 2 bases from J, the junction kept 6 bases outside the gene matches. As DNA, the CDR3 is TGTGCCTGGACTCCAGCGGGAGGGGTCACAGATACGCAGTATTTT. This sequence encodes CAWTPAGGVTDTQYF.

J is TRBJ2-1 and V is TRBV10-1, with D perhaps matching TRBD2 (6 bases). V was clipped by 8 bases and J by 8 bases, with 10 bases between them. Germline V lookup: CDR1 WNHNN, CDR2 SYGVQD (reference sequence). The CDR3 is 11 amino acids. CDR3 nucleotide sequence: TGCGCCAGCGGAGAGCGGGATGAGCAGTTCTTC. Translation: CASGERDEQFF.

This chain uses TRBV5-1 with TRBJ1-4; D is perhaps TRBD1 (5 bases). CDR3 length: 13 amino acids. In germline, CDR1 is SGHRS, CDR2 YFSETQ. The ends were cut back, 1 base at V and 12 bases at J, with 13 bases in the middle. This CDR3 is CASSLTQGGQLFF. The CDR3 nucleotides read TGCGCCAGCAGCTTGACCCAGGGTGGACAACTGTTTTTT.

This chain uses TRBV11-1 with TRBJ2-7; TRBD1 is a possible D gene (5 bases). The CDR3 runs 12 residues. Germline V gene lookup returns CDR1 SGHAT and CDR2 FQDESV (reference sequence). The ends were cut back, 5 bases at V and 4 bases at J, with 9 bases in the middle. CDR3 nucleotides: TGTGCCAGCAGCCAGACAGATTACGAGCAGTACTTC. Translating gives CASSQTDYEQYF.

The chain couples TRBV4-3 to TRBJ2-3; tentatively, D is TRBD1 (5 bases). The CDR3 contains 13 residues. Germline V CDR1 and CDR2: LGHNA, YSLEER. Trimming took 0 bases from V and 6 from J, leaving 7 bases between them. CDR3 region: CASSQDKGDTQYF. The CDR3 nucleotides are TGCGCCAGCAGCCAAGATAAGGGGGATACGCAGTATTTT.

This clone appeared once. The CDR3 nucleotides read TGTGCCAGCAGTCGGGGCGGGGGCAGGTCCTATAATTCACCCCTCCACTTT. Protein product: CASSRGGGRSYNSPLHF. This chain links TRBV28 with TRBJ1-6; possible D gene TRBD1, 6 bases. Germline V gives CDR1 MDHEN, CDR2 SYDVKM. The V and J ends lost 5 bases and 1 base respectively, with 15 bases between them. The CDR3 contains 17 residues.

V gene TRBV14 combines with J gene TRBJ2-5; D unclear. From germline, CDR1 is SGHDN and CDR2 FVKESK. Between the trimmed V and J ends, which lost 2 bases and 3 bases, there was a span of 10 bases. The CDR3 length is 14 residues. This CDR3 is CASSQIEREETQYF. As DNA, the CDR3 is TGTGCCAGCAGCCAAATCGAGCGCGAAGAGACCCAGTACTTC.

This clone appeared once. Relative to the germline gene, one junction end is altered; a read error may explain this. This chain uses TRBV18 with TRBJ1-5; the D gene is possibly TRBD1 (5 bases). Germline V gene lookup returns CDR1 KGHSH and CDR2 LQKENI. The CDR3 spans 13 residues. In DNA form, the CDR3 reads TGTGCCAGCTCCCCACGACAGAATCAGCCCCAGCATTTT. This codes for CASSPRQNQPQHF.

This rearrangement joins TRBV9 to TRBJ1-5; TRBD1 agrees at 7 bases. V was clipped by 7 bases and J by 0 bases; unmatched bases: 4. Germline V gene sequence: CDR1 SGDLS, CDR2 YYNGEE. This CDR3 is built from 14 residues. The CDR3 DNA reads as TGTGCCAGCGATCAGGGGGATAGCAATCAGCCCCAGCATTTT. It encodes CASDQGDSNQPQHF.

This clone is a singleton in its sample. The chain joins TRBV2 to TRBJ1-2; no reliable D call. V lost 8 bases and J lost 2, with 6 bases in between. The CDR3 consists of 11 residues. Germline values: CDR1 SNHLY, CDR2 FYNNEI. CDR3 DNA: TGTGCCAGCTATCCGAACTATGGCTACACCTTC. Translating gives CASYPNYGYTF.

The V and J genes are TRBV28 and TRBJ1-5; D not resolved. Deletions cut 3 bases from V and 5 bases from J, with 11 bases between. Germline V gene data show CDR1 as MDHEN and CDR2 as SYDVKM. CDR3 length equals 14 residues. The CDR3 region has the DNA TGTGCCAGCAGTTTTCGGGGAAGGGATCAGCCCCAGCATTTT. Amino acids: CASSFRGRDQPQHF.

The chain recombines TRBV21-1 with TRBJ1-1. TRBV21-1 counts as a pseudogene. CDR3 length: 13 amino acids. CDR3 region: CASSKEPKSWAFF. In DNA, the CDR3 is TGTGCCAGCAGCAAAGAGCCTAAGTCGTGGGCTTTCTTT.